A selection of T cell receptor beta chains follows, all from one sample in a study of shared clonotypes between healthy human individuals. This table comes from immunoSEQ multiplex PCR, and its TCRdb copy is limited to in-frame clones, with some not included. Of around 600,000 clones listed, roughly 98% are singletons. The specimen was naive CD8+ T cells sorted from blood. These receptors were obtained from a young man in good health. Each CDR3 is given with its conserved first and last residue. The D gene is left open where the match is weak. Clone sizes are given selectively: once, few, many, or a class where the clone is expanded.

j_gene,abundance,v_gene,d_gene,CDR3nt,CDR3aa
TRBJ1-2,few,TRBV13,.,TGTGCCAGCAGCTTGAGGACATCGGGATCCGGCGGCTACACCTTC,CASSLRTSGSGGYTF
TRBJ2-5,.,TRBV23-1,TRBD1,TGCGCCAGCAGTTCGTCCGCGCGAAGGACAGGGGGATTTCACGAGACCCAGTACTTC,CASSSSARRTGGFHETQYF
TRBJ2-3,.,TRBV9,.,TGTGCCAGCAGCCTCGGGGCAGATACGCAGTATTTT,CASSLGADTQYF
TRBJ1-4,.,TRBV27,TRBD1,TGTGCCAGCAGAGAACAGGGGGAAAAACTGTTTTTT,CASREQGEKLFF
TRBJ2-5,.,TRBV12-5,.,TGTGCTAGTGGTTTGGTTTTCCACACCCTCCGGGACCGTAAAGAGACCCAGTACTTC,CASGLVFHTLRDRKETQYF
TRBJ1-5,.,TRBV4-1,.,TGCGCCAGCAGCCAAGGGCAGGGCCTTTGGCAGCCCCAGCATTTT,CASSQGQGLWQPQHF
TRBJ2-1,.,TRBV7-2,TRBD2,TGTGCCAGCAGCTTAGATCCGAGGACTAGCGGGGTGTTTTACAATGAGCAGTTCTTC,CASSLDPRTSGVFYNEQFF
TRBJ1-5,.,TRBV9,.,TGTGCCAGCAGCGTAGGAGGGGGGGGACAGCCCCAGCATTTT,CASSVGGGGQPQHF
TRBJ2-1,.,TRBV18,TRBD2,TGTGCCAGCTCACCAAACCCGGGACTACGGGACAATGAGCAGTTCTTC,CASSPNPGLRDNEQFF
TRBJ1-1,.,TRBV7-9,.,TGTGCCAGCAGCCCTATCAAGACCGCCATGAACACTGAAGCTTTCTTT,CASSPIKTAMNTEAFF
TRBJ1-2,.,TRBV27,.,TGTGCCAGCAGTGACTCACGTGGCTACACCTTC,CASSDSRGYTF
TRBJ2-3,.,TRBV2,TRBD1,TGTGCCAGCTTCCGGGGACAGGGAAGCACAGATACGCAGTATTTT,CASFRGQGSTDTQYF
TRBJ2-1,.,TRBV18,TRBD1,TGTGCCAGTCCTAGGGAGGGACAGGGCATGAATGAGCAGTTCTTC,CASPREGQGMNEQFF
TRBJ1-1,.,TRBV27,.,TGTGCCAGCGCGGACGGGGCGGACACTGAAGCTTTCTTT,CASADGADTEAFF
TRBJ2-5,.,TRBV5-1,.,TGCGCCAGCAGCTTGGAGGCAGGGGTGGTCGGAGAGACCCAGTACTTC,CASSLEAGVVGETQYF